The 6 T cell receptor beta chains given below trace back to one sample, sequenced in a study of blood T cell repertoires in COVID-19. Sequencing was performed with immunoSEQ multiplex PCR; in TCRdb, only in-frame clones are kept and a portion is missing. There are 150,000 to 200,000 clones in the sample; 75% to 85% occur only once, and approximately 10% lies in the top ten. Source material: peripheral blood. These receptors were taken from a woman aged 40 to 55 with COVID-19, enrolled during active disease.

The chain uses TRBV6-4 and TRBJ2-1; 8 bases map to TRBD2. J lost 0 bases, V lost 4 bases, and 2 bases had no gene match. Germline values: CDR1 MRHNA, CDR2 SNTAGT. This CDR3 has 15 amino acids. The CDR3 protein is CASSAAGDSYNEQFF. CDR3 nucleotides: TGTGCCAGCAGTGCAGCGGGAGACTCCTACAATGAGCAGTTCTTC.

The CDR3 sequence is CASRSGGATGNTIYF. DNA of the CDR3: TGCGCCAGTCGATCAGGGGGCGCGACTGGAAACACCATATATTTT. The rearrangement joins TRBV10-2 to TRBJ1-3, with 8 positions matching TRBD1. The CDR3 has 15 amino acids. V dropped 9 bases and J dropped 2; count of bases not matched to a gene: 9. Looked up from germline, CDR1 is WSHSY and CDR2 is SAAADI.

The CDR3 nucleotides are TGTGCCAGCAGTTGGCGGGAGGAGAATGGCTACACCTTC. Translation gives CASSWREENGYTF. The chain links TRBV12-3 or TRBV12-4 to TRBJ1-2, with D uncertain. The CDR3 has 13 amino acids. With 4 bases removed from V and 6 bases from J, the gap between germline ends came to 12 bases.

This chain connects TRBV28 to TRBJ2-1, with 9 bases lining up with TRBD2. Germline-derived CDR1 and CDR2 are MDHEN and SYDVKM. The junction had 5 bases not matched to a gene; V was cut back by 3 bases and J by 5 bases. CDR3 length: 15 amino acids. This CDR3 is CASSFAGGPDNEQFF. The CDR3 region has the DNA TGTGCCAGCAGTTTTGCGGGAGGGCCAGACAATGAGCAGTTCTTC.

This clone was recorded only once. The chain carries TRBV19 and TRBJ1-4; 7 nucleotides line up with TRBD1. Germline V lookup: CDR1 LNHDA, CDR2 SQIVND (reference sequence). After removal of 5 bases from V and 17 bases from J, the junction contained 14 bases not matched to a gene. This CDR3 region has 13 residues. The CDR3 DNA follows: TGTGCCAGTAGTCCTTCCTGGGACAGAGCAATCTTTTTT. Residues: CASSPSWDRAIFF.

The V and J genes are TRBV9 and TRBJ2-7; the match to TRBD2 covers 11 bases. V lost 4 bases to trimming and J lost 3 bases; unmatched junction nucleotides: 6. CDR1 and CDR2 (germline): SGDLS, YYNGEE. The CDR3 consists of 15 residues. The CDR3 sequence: CASSTYGTSGYEQYF. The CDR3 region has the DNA TGTGCCAGCAGCACCTACGGGACTAGCGGCTACGAGCAGTACTTC.